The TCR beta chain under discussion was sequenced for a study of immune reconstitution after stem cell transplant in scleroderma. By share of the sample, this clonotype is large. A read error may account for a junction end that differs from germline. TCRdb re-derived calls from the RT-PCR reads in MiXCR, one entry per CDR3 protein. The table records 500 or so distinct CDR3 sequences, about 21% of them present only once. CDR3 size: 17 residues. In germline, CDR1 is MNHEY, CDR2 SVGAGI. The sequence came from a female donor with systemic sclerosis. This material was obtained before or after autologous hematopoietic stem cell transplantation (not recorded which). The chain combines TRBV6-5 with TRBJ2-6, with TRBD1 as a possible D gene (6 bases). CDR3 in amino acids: CASIYQDSQSGANVLTF. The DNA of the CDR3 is TGTGCCAGCATTTACCAGGACAGCCAGAGCGGGGCCAACGTCCTGACTTTC.